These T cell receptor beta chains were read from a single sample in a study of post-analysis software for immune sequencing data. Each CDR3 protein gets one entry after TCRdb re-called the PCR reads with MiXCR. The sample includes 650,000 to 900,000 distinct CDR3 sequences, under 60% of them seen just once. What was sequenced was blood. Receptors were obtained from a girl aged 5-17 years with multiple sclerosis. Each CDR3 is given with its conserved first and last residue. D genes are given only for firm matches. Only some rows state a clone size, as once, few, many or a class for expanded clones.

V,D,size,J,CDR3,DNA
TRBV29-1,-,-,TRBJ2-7,CSALDSETYEQYF,TGCAGCGCCCTGGACAGCGAGACCTACGAGCAGTACTTC
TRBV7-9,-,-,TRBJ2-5,CASSLELGSQETQYF,TGTGCCAGCAGCTTAGAACTGGGTTCCCAAGAGACCCAGTACTTC
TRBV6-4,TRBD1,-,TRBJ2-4,CASSQDRAGAKNIQYF,TGTGCCAGCAGTCAGGACAGGGCGGGAGCCAAAAACATTCAGTACTTC
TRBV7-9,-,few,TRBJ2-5,CASSLASGGRETQYF,TGTGCCAGCAGCTTGGCTTCCGGGGGTCGCGAGACCCAGTACTTC
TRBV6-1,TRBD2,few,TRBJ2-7,CASRPPGTGTSGSAAYEQYF,TGTGCCAGCAGACCCCCCGGAACCGGGACTAGCGGGAGCGCGGCCTACGAGCAGTACTTC
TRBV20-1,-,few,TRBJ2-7,CSARDPGESYEQYF,TGCAGTGCTAGAGATCCTGGGGAGTCCTACGAGCAGTACTTC
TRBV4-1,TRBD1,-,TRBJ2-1,CASRGQDKSSYNEQFF,TGCGCCAGCAGGGGACAGGACAAAAGCTCCTACAATGAGCAGTTCTTC
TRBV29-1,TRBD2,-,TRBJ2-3,CAAGREGADTQYF,TGCGCCGCTGGGCGGGAGGGTGCAGATACGCAGTATTTT
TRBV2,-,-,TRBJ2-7,CASSDIGSYEQYF,TGTGCCAGCAGTGATATAGGCTCCTACGAGCAGTACTTC
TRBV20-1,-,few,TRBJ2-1,CSARMAAASNEQFF,TGCAGTGCTAGGATGGCTGCGGCGTCCAATGAGCAGTTCTTC
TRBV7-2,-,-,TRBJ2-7,CASSLAVGSEDF,TGTGCCAGCAGCTTAGCGGTTGGTAGTGAAGACTTC
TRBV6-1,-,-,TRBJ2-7,CASSELYEQYF,TGTGCCAGCAGTGAGCTATACGAGCAGTACTTC
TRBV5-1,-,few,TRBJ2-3,CASSLEIGGSQYF,TGCGCCAGCAGCTTGGAAATTGGGGGGTCGCAGTATTTT
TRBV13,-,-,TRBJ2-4,CASSRTSGDIQYF,TGTGCCAGCAGCCGTACCAGCGGAGACATTCAGTACTTC
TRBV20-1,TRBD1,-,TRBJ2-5,CSGTGQIQETQYF,TGCAGTGGGACGGGACAGATCCAAGAGACCCAGTACTTC
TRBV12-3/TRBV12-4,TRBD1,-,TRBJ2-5,CASSGQGQETQYF,TGTGCCAGCAGTGGACAGGGGCAAGAGACCCAGTACTTC
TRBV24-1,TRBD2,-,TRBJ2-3,CATSDPLASGRETDTQYF,TGTGCCACCAGTGATCCTCTAGCTAGCGGGAGGGAGACAGATACGCAGTATTTT